The 12 T cell receptor beta chains listed next were all sequenced from one sample in a study of CD8 T cells in Susac syndrome. RNA totalling roughly 0.45 to 1 ug underwent reverse transcription with random hexamers. TCRdb recomputed calls from the immunoSEQ multiplex PCR reads with MiXCR, one row per CDR3 protein. The table includes around 120,000 distinct CDR3 sequences, approximately 94% detected once. The sequenced material came from CD4+ T cells from PBMCs. These receptor sequences come from a human donor with multiple sclerosis.

The chain joins TRBV7-2 to TRBJ2-1; no firm D call. The CDR3 contains 11 residues. V was clipped by 2 bases and J by 6 bases, with 2 bases between them. Germline CDR1 SGHTA, CDR2 FQGNSA. In DNA form, the CDR3 reads TGTGCCAGCAGCTTACTCAATGAGCAGTTCTTC. It codes for CASSLLNEQFF.

The V and J genes are TRBV19 and TRBJ1-1; D is perhaps TRBD1 (5 bases). The CDR3 totals 14 residues. The germline CDR1 and CDR2 sequences are LNHDA and SQIVND (reference sequence). Trimming took 11 bases from V and 3 from J, leaving 19 bases between them. The CDR3 loop reads CAPNEGWGHTEAFF. Written as DNA, the CDR3 is TGTGCCCCAAATGAGGGATGGGGCCACACTGAAGCTTTCTTT.

This sequence joins TRBV18 and TRBJ2-3; the D gene is possibly TRBD2 (6 bases). Germline CDR1 KGHSH, CDR2 LQKENI. Trimming shortened V by 3 bases and J by 6 bases, and 10 bases separated the two germline ends. The CDR3 covers 13 residues. CDR3 protein: CASSPREVDTQYF. DNA of the CDR3: TGTGCCAGCTCACCGAGGGAGGTGGATACGCAGTATTTT. Together with reference TRBV18 and TRBJ2-3, the CDR3 gives the full variable domain: NAGVMQNPRHLVRRRGQEARLRCSPMKGHSHVYWYRQLPEEGLKFMVYLQKENIIDESGMPKERFSAEFPKEGPSILRIQQVVRGDSAAYFCASSPREVDTQYFGPGTRLTVL.

The genes are TRBV3-1 and TRBJ2-2, with 7 positions matching TRBD2. After removal of 0 bases from V and 0 bases from J, the junction contained 1 base not matched to a gene. Germline CDR1 reads LGHDT; CDR2 reads YNNKEL (reference sequence). This CDR3 is built from 16 residues. CDR3 DNA sequence: TGTGCCAGCAGCCAAGATCGGGGGGCGAACACCGGGGAGCTGTTTTTT. It translates to CASSQDRGANTGELFF. The whole variable domain, filled in from reference TRBV3-1 and TRBJ2-2, reads DTAVSQTPKYLVTQMGNDKSIKCEQNLGHDTMYWYKQDSKKFLKIMFSYNNKELIINETVPNRFSPKSPDKAHLNLHINSLELGDSAVYFCASSQDRGANTGELFFGEGSRLTVL.

The gene calls are TRBV18 and TRBJ1-1; no clear D. CDR1 and CDR2 from the germline V gene are KGHSH and LQKENI. The CDR3 sequence is 13 residues long. V was clipped by 6 bases and J by 2 bases, with 10 bases between them. This chain's CDR3 is CASSPGLNTEAFF. CDR3 DNA sequence: TGTGCCAGCTCCCCGGGCCTTAACACTGAAGCTTTCTTT.

The genes are TRBV4-2 and TRBJ2-2; 11 bases line up with TRBD2. This CDR3 region has 17 residues. Looked up from germline, CDR1 is LGHNA and CDR2 is YNFKEQ. Germline trimming cut 7 bases from V and 1 base from J; bases unmatched to any gene: 8. Written as DNA, the CDR3 is TGTGCCAGCACCCACACTCTAGCGGGGGGGAACACCGGGGAGCTGTTTTTT. Translating gives CASTHTLAGGNTGELFF.

The genes are TRBV3-1 and TRBJ1-1; D is uncertain. This CDR3 comprises 14 residues. Germline CDR1 reads LGHDT; CDR2 reads YNNKEL (reference sequence). V dropped 4 bases and J dropped 1 base, with 10 bases sitting between them. CDR3 loop: CASSPRAGNTEAFF. Written as DNA, the CDR3 is TGTGCCAGCAGCCCCCGGGCGGGGAACACTGAAGCTTTCTTT.

The gene calls are TRBV7-2 and TRBJ2-7; the match to TRBD2 covers 7 bases. The CDR3 runs 16 residues. After removal of 2 bases from V and 0 bases from J, the junction contained 7 bases not matched to a gene. CDR1 is SGHTA, CDR2 FQGNSA, per germline. The CDR3 sequence: CASSLRGGSSSYEQYF. The DNA of the CDR3 is TGTGCCAGCAGCTTAAGGGGAGGGTCTAGCTCCTACGAGCAGTACTTC.

The sample holds one count of this clonotype. The gene calls are TRBV12-3 or TRBV12-4 and TRBJ1-2; 10 nucleotides match TRBD1. CDR3 length: 13 residues. The junction had 6 bases not matched to a gene; V was cut back by 7 bases and J by 7 bases. The CDR3 is CASNRDRGGGYTF. Here the CDR3 DNA reads TGTGCCAGCAACAGGGACAGGGGCGGTGGCTACACCTTC.

In this sample, this clonotype turned up a few times. The V and J genes are TRBV6-1 and TRBJ2-4, with D unresolved. The CDR3 contains 15 residues. The germline gives CDR1 MNHNS, CDR2 SASEGT. Trimming pared 5 bases from V and 1 base from J, leaving 12 bases between. CDR3 sequence (DNA): TGTGCCAGCAGTCCTTTCTTGGTGGCCAAAAACATTCAGTACTTC. Its translation: CASSPFLVAKNIQYF.

The V and J genes are TRBV6-2 or TRBV6-3 and TRBJ1-2, with D possibly matching TRBD1 (6 bases). V was clipped by 5 bases and J by 3 bases, with 19 bases between them. Germline V gives CDR1 MNHEY, CDR2 SVGEGT. The CDR3 is 16 amino acids. The CDR3 DNA is TGTGCCAGCAGTGACGGGATGAACAGGGCCCACTATGGCTACACCTTC. Amino acids: CASSDGMNRAHYGYTF.

J is TRBJ1-5 and V is TRBV6-1; D gene uncertain. CDR1 is MNHNS, CDR2 SASEGT, per germline. V lost 10 bases and J lost 5, with 9 bases in between. There are 11 residues in the CDR3. Written as DNA, the CDR3 is TGTGCCACCTCTCTTTATCAGCCCCAGCATTTT. Translated: CATSLYQPQHF.